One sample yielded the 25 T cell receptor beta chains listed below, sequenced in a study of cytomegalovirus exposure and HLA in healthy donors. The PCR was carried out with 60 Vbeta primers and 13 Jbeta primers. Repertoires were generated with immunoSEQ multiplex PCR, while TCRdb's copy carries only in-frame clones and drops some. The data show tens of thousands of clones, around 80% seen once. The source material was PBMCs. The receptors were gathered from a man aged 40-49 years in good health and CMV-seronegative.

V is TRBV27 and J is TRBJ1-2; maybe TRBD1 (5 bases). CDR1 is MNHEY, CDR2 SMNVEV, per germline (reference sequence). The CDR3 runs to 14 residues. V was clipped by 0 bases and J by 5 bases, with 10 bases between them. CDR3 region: CASSLSSGMYGYTF. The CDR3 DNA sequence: TGTGCCAGCAGTTTATCGTCAGGGATGTATGGCTACACCTTC.

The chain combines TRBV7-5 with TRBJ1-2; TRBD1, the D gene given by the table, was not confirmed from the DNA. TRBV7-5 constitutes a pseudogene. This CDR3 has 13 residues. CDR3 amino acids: CARSPGQGGGYTF. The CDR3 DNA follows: TGTGCCAGAAGCCCAGGACAGGGCGGTGGCTACACCTTC.

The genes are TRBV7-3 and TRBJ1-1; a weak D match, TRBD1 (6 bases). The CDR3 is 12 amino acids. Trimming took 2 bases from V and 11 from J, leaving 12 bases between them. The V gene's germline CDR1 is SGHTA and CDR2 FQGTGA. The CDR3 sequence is CASSLVQGNAFF. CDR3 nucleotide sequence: TGTGCCAGCAGCTTAGTCCAGGGGAATGCTTTCTTT.

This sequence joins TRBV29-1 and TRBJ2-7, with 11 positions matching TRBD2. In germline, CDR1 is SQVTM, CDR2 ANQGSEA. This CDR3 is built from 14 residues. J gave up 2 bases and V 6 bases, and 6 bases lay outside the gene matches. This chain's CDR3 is CSVGKLAGAYEQYF. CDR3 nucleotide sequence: TGCAGCGTCGGCAAACTAGCGGGAGCCTACGAGCAGTACTTC.

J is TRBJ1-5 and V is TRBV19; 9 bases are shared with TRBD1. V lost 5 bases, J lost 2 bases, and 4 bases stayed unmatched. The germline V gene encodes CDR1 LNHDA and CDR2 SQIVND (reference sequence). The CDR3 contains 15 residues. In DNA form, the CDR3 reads TGTGCCAGTAGTCACCGGGACAGGGGCAATCAGCCCCAGCATTTT. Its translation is CASSHRDRGNQPQHF.

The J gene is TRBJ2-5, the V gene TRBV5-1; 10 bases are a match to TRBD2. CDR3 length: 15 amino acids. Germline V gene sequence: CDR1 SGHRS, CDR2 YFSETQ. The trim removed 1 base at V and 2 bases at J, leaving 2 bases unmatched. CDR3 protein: CASSLPSGGQETQYF. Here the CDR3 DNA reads TGCGCCAGCAGCTTGCCTAGCGGGGGACAAGAGACCCAGTACTTC.

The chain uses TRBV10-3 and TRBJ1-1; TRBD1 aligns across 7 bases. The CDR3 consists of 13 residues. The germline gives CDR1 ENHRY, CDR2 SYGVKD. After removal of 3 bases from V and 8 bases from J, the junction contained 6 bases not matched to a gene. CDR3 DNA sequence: TGTGCCATCAGTGATCGGGACAGCCTCGAAGCTTTCTTT. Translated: CAISDRDSLEAFF.

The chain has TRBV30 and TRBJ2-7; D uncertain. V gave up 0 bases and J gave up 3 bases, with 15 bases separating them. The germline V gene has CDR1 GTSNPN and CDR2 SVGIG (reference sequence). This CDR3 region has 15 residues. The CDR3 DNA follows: TGTGCCTGGAGTGTACAAAGGCGAGGAGTCTACGAGCAGTACTTC. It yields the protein CAWSVQRRGVYEQYF. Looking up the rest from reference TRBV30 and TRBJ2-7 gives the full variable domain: SQTIHQWPATLVQPVGSPLSLECTVEGTSNPNLYWYRQAAGRGLQLLFYSVGIGQISSEVPQNLSASRPQDRQFILSSKKLLLSDSGFYLCAWSVQRRGVYEQYFGPGTRLTVT.

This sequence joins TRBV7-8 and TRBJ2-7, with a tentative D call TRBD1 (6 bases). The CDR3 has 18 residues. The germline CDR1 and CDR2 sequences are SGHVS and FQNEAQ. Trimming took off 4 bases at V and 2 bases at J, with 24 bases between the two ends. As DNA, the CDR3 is TGTGCCAGCAGCTCCGGGACACAGGCCCGTGATTTCCCCTACGAGCAGTACTTC. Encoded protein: CASSSGTQARDFPYEQYF.

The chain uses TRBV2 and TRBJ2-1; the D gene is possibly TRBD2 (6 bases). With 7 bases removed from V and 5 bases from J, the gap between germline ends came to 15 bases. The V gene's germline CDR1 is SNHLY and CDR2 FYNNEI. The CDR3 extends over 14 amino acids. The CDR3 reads CASIIPGANNEQFF. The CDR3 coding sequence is TGTGCCAGCATAATCCCGGGAGCAAACAATGAGCAGTTCTTC.

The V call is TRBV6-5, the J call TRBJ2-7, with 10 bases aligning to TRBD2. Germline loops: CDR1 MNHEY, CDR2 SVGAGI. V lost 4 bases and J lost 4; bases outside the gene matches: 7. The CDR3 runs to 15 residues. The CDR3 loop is CASSFERGGHYEQYF. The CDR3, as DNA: TGTGCCAGCAGTTTTGAGCGGGGGGGCCATTACGAGCAGTACTTC.

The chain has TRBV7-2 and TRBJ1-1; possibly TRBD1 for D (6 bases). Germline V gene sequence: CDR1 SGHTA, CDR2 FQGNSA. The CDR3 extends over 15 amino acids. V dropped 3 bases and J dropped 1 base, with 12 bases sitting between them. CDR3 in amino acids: CASSFSGAGNTEAFF. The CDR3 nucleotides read TGTGCCAGCAGCTTCTCAGGGGCAGGGAACACTGAAGCTTTCTTT. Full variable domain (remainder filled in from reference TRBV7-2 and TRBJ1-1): GAGVSQSPSNKVTEKGKDVELRCDPISGHTALYWYRQSLGQGLEFLIYFQGNSAPDKSGLPSDRFSAERTGGSVSTLTIQRTQQEDSAVYLCASSFSGAGNTEAFFGQGTRLTVV.

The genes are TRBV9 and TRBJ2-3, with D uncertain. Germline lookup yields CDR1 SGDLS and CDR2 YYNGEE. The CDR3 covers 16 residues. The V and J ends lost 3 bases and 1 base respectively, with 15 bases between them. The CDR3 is CASSANRSTRTDTQYF. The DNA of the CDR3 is TGTGCCAGCAGCGCCAACAGATCCACTCGCACAGATACGCAGTATTTT.

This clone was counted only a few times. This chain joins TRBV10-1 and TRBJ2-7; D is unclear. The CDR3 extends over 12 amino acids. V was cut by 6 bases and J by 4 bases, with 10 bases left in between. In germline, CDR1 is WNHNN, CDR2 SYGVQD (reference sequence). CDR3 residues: CASSGNLYEQYF. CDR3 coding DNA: TGCGCCAGCAGCGGTAATCTATACGAGCAGTACTTC.

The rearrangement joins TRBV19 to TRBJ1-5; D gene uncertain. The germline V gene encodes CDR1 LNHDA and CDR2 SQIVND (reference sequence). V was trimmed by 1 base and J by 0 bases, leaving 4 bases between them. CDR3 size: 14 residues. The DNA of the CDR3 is TGTGCCAGTAGTATAGTTAATAGCAATCAGCCCCAGCATTTT. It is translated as CASSIVNSNQPQHF.

CDR3 DNA sequence: TGCGCCAGCAGCTCGGTTCTAGCTCAAGATACGCAGTATTTT. It translates to CASSSVLAQDTQYF. The chain uses TRBV5-1 and TRBJ2-3; D perhaps matches TRBD2 (5 bases). Germline V gene data show CDR1 as SGHRS and CDR2 as YFSETQ. V lost 3 bases and J 5 bases, leaving 13 bases between the germline ends. This CDR3 is 14 amino acids long.

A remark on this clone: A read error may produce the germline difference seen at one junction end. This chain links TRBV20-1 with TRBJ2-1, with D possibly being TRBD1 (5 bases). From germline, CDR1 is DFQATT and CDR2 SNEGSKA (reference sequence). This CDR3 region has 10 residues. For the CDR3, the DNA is TGCAGTGCTCACGAAAGGGGCTGGGTCTTC. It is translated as CSAHERGWVF.

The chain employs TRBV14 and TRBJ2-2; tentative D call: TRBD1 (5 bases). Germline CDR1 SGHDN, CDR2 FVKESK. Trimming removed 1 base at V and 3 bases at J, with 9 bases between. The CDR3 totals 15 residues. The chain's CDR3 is CASSQAQGYTGELFF. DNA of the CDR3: TGTGCCAGCAGCCAAGCCCAGGGCTACACCGGGGAGCTGTTTTTT.

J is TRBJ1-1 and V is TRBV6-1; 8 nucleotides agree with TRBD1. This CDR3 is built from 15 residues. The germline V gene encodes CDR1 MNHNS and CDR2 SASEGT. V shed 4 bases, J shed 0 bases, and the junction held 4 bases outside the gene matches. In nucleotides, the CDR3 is TGTGCCAGCAGTGCGACAGGGGCAATGAACACTGAAGCTTTCTTT. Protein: CASSATGAMNTEAFF.

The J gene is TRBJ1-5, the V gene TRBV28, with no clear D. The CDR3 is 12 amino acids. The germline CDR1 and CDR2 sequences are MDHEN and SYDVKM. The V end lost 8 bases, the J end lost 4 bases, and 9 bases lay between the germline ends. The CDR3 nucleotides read TGTGCCAGCGGAGAGGGAAATCAGCCCCAGCATTTT. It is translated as CASGEGNQPQHF.

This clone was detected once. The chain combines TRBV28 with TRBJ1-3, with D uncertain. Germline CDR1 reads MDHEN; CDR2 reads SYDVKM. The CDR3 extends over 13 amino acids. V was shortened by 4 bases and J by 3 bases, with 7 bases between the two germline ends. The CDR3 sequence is CASSSGLGNTIYF. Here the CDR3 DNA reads TGTGCCAGCAGTTCCGGACTTGGAAACACCATATATTTT.

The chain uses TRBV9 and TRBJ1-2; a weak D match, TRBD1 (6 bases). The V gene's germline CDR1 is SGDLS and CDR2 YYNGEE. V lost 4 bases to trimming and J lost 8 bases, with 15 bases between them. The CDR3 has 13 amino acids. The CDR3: CASSSPRRGGYTF. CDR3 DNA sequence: TGTGCCAGCAGCTCCCCCCGCAGGGGAGGCTACACCTTC.

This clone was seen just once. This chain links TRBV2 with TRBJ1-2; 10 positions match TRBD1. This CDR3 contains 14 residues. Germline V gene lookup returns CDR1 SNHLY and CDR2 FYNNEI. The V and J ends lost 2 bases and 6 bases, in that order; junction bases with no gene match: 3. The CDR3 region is CASSEMTGGDGYTF. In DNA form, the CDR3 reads TGTGCCAGCAGTGAAATGACAGGGGGCGATGGCTACACCTTC.

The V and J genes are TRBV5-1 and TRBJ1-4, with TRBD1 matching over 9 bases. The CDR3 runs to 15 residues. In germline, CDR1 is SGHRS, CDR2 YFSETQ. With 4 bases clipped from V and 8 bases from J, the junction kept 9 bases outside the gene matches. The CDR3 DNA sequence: TGCGCCAGCAGCCTGGGGACAGGGTTTGGGGAAAAACTGTTTTTT. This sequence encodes CASSLGTGFGEKLFF.

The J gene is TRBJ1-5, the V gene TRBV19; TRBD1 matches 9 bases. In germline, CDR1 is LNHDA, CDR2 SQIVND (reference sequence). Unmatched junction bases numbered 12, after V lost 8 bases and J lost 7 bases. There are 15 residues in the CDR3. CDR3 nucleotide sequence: TGTGCCAGTGGGGAGGGACAGGGAGGTCGGCAGCCCCAGCATTTT. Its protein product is CASGEGQGGRQPQHF.